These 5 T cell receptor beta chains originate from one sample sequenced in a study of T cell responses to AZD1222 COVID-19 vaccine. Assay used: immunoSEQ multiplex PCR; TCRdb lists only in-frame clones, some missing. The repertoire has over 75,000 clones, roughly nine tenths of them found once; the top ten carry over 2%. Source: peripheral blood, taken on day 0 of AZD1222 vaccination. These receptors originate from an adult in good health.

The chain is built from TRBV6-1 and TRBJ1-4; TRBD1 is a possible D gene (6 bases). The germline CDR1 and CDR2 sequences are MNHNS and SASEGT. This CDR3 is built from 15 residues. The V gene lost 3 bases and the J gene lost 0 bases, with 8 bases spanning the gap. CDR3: CASSETGATNEKLFF. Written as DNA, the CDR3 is TGTGCCAGCAGTGAGACAGGTGCAACTAATGAAAAACTGTTTTTT.

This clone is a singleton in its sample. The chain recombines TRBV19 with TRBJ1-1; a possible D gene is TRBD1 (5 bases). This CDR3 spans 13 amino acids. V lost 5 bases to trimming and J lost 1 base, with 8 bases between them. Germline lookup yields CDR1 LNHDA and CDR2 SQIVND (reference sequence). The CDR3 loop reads CASSLGANTEAFF. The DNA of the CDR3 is TGTGCCAGTAGTCTCGGGGCGAACACTGAAGCTTTCTTT.

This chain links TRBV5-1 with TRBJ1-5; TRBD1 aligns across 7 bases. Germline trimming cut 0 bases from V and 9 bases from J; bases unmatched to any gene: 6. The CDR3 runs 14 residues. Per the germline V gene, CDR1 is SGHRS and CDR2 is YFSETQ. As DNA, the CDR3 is TGCGCCAGCAGCTTGGGCCAGGGGGTAGGGCCCCAGCATTTT. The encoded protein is CASSLGQGVGPQHF. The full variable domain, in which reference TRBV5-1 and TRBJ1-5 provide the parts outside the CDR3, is KAGVTQTPRYLIKTRGQQVTLSCSPISGHRSVSWYQQTPGQGLQFLFEYFSETQRNKGNFPGRFSGRQFSNSRSEMNVSTLELGDSALYLCASSLGQGVGPQHFGDGTRLSIL.

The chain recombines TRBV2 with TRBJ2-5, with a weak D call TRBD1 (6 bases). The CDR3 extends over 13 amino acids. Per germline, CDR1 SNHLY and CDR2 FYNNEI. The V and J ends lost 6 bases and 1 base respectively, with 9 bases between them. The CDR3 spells CASRGQIQETQYF. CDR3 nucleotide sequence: TGTGCCAGCAGGGGACAAATCCAAGAGACCCAGTACTTC.

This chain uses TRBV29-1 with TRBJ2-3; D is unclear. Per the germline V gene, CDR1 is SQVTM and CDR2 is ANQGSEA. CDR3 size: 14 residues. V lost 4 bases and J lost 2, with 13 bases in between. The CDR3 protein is CSVVESPNTDTQYF. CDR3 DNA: TGCAGCGTTGTTGAGTCGCCTAACACAGATACGCAGTATTTT.